This paragraph reports one T cell receptor (beta chain). Its matching antigen is unknown. PCR was performed a second time for about 7 to 12 cycles using a sample-barcoded 5' primer and a J-beta primer mix. Carrying 12 random nucleotides, a template-switch adaptor labeled each individual cDNA molecule. TCRdb called the 5' RACE reads again in MiXCR, with one record for every CDR3 protein. The sample shows some 1.8 million distinct CDR3 sequences, about two fifths of them seen only once. Peripheral blood samples of 7.5 to 10 milliliters were drawn from each donor. The sample comes from a study of blood T cells in healthy people across ages. Study conclusions and caveats: Older age went with lower TCR beta diversity per million T cells, in a roughly linear way. Long-lived donors exceeded aged donors in naive CD4+ cells and diversity.

Sequences were obtained from blood. The receptor comes from a human donor in good health.

The chain's CDR3 is CASSPGASSPDTIYF. The CDR3 nucleotides read TGCGCCAGCAGCCCCGGGGCCTCCTCTCCAGACACCATATATTTT. V gene TRBV5-1 combines with J gene TRBJ1-3; a weak D match, TRBD1 (5 bases). V lost 4 bases, J lost 8 bases, and 19 bases lay in between. The CDR3 has 15 residues. The germline V gene encodes CDR1 SGHRS and CDR2 YFSETQ.